This entry is about one T cell receptor beta chain. Its antigen is undetermined. Using its own MiXCR run on the RT-PCR reads, TCRdb lists one record per CDR3 protein. The sample carries hundreds of thousands of distinct CDR3 sequences, 10% to 15% recorded once. Trimming removed 4 bases at V and 2 bases at J, with 10 bases between. Germline CDR1 and CDR2: SQVTM and ANQGSEA. The CDR3 loop spans 13 amino acids. This sample was included in a study of response to subunit inactivated influenza vaccine. Study-wide points: Authors suggested each seasonal influenza vaccination recruits few new T cells.

Here the sequenced sample was PBMCs from blood, taken on the day of vaccination. The receptor comes from a man in his fifties or sixties who received an inactivated influenza vaccine. The chain carries TRBV29-1 and TRBJ2-3; TRBD1 might be the D (5 bases). CDR3: CSVAGRITDTQYF. CDR3 bases: TGCAGCGTTGCAGGGCGGATCACAGATACGCAGTATTTT.